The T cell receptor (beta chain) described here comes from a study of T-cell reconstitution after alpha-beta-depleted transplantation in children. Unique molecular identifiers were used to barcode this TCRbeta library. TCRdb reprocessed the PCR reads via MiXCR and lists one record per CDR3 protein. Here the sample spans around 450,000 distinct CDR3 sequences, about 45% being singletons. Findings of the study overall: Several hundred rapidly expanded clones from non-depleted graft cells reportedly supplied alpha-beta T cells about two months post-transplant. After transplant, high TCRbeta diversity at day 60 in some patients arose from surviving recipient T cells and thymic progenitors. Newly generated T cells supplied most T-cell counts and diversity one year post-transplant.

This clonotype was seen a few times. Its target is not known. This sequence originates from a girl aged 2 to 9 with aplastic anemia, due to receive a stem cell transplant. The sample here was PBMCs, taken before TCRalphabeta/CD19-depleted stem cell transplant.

CDR3 region: CASSLGGQYEQYF. In DNA form, the CDR3 reads TGTGCCAGCAGCTTAGGGGGACAGTACGAGCAGTACTTC. The chain is built from TRBV7-2 and TRBJ2-7; 7 nucleotides line up with TRBD1. J was trimmed by 4 bases and V by 1 base; bases with no gene match: 1. This CDR3 spans 13 amino acids. Germline V gives CDR1 SGHTA, CDR2 FQGNSA.